This TCR beta chain derives from a study of PD-1 blockade in classical Hodgkin lymphoma. Only in-frame clones appear in the TCRdb table, and some are missing; sequencing was by immunoSEQ multiplex PCR. The sample lists roughly 10,000 clones, 80% to 85% occurring once. This CDR3 is built from 14 residues. Germline CDR1 SGHRS, CDR2 YFSETQ. J gave up 2 bases and V 8 bases, and 8 bases lay outside the gene matches. Time point specified: cycle 4 day 1 (C4D1), after 6 weeks of nivolumab. Every single patient, without exception, relapsed after autologous stem cell transplantation, and brentuximab vedotin exposure varied. The authors purified CD4+ T cells from thawed PBMCs by magnetic negative selection.

The sequencing here drew on CD4+ T cells from blood, taken before the fourth cycle of nivolumab. The rearrangement joins TRBV5-1 to TRBJ2-3; 7 bases match TRBD1. The receptor's source is a human donor with classical Hodgkin lymphoma. CDR3 bases: TGCGCCAGTGGACAGGATTATTTCACAGATACGCAGTATTTT. It codes for CASGQDYFTDTQYF. Combining the CDR3 with reference TRBV5-1 and TRBJ2-3 gives the whole variable domain KAGVTQTPRYLIKTRGQQVTLSCSPISGHRSVSWYQQTPGQGLQFLFEYFSETQRNKGNFPGRFSGRQFSNSRSEMNVSTLELGDSALYLCASGQDYFTDTQYFGPGTRLTVL.